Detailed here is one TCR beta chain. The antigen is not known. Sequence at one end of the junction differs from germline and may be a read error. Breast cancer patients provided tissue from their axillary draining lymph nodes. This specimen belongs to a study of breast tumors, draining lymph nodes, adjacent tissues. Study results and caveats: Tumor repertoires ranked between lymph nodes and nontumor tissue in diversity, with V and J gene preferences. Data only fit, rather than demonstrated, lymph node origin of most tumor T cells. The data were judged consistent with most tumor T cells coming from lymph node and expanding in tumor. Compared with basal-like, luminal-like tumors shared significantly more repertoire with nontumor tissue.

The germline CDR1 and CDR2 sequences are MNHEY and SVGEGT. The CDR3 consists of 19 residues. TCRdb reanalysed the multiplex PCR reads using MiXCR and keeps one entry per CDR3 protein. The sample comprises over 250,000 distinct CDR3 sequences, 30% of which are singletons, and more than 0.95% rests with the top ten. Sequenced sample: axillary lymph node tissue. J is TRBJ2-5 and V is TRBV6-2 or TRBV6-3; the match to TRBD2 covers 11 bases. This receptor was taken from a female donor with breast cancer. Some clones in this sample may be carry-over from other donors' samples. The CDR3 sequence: CASSHSITSGSTLGETQYF. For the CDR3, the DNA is TGTGCCAGCAGTCACTCGATTACTAGCGGGAGCACCCTTGGCGAGACCCAGTACTTC.